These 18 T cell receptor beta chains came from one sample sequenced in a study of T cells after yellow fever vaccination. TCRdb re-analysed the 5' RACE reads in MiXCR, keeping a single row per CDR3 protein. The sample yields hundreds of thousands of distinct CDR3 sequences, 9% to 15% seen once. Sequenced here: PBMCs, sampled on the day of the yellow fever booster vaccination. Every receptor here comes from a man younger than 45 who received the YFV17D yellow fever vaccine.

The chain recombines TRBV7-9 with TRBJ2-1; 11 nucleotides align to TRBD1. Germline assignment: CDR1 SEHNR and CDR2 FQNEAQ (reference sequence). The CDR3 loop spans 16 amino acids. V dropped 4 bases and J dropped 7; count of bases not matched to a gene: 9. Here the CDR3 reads CASSSPGTGGGNEQFF. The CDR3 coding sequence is TGTGCCAGCAGCTCACCGGGGACAGGGGGAGGGAATGAGCAGTTCTTC. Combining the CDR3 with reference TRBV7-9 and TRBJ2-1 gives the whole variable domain DTGVSQNPRHKITKRGQNVTFRCDPISEHNRLYWYRQTLGQGPEFLTYFQNEAQLEKSRLLSDRFSAERPKGSFSTLEIQRTEQGDSAMYLCASSSPGTGGGNEQFFGPGTRLTVL.

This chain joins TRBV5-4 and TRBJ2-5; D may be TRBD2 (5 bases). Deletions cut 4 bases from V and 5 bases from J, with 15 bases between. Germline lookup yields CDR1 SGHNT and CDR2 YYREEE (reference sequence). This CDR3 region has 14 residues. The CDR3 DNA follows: TGTGCCAGCAGCCCCGGGGTACTGGGGGAGACCCAGTACTTC. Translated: CASSPGVLGETQYF.

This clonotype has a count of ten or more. The CDR3 DNA follows: TGTGCCAGCTCACCACAAGGGACAGGGGGTTACGAGCAGTACTTC. Translation gives CASSPQGTGGYEQYF. This sequence joins TRBV18 and TRBJ2-7; 11 bases agree with TRBD1. The length of the CDR3 is 15 residues. Trimming cost V 1 base and J 4 bases; bases outside gene matches: 3. From germline, CDR1 is KGHSH and CDR2 LQKENI.

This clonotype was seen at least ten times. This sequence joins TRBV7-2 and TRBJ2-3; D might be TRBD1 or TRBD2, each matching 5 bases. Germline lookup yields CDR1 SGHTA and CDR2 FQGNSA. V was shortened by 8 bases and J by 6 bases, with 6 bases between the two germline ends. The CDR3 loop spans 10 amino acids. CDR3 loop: CASGGDTQYF. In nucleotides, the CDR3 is TGTGCCAGCGGGGGTGATACGCAGTATTTT. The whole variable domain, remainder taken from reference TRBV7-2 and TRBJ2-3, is GAGVSQSPSNKVTEKGKDVELRCDPISGHTALYWYRQSLGQGLEFLIYFQGNSAPDKSGLPSDRFSAERTGGSVSTLTIQRTQQEDSAVYLCASGGDTQYFGPGTRLTVL.

Here the CDR3 reads CASPPSGTNYNEQFF. The CDR3 DNA reads TGTGCCAGCCCTCCTTCCGGGACTAACTACAATGAGCAGTTCTTC. V usage is TRBV6-2 or TRBV6-3 and J usage is TRBJ2-1, with 7 positions matching TRBD2. This CDR3 comprises 15 residues. Germline V CDR1 and CDR2: MNHEY, SVGEGT. V lost 8 bases, J lost 3 bases, and 10 bases stayed unmatched.

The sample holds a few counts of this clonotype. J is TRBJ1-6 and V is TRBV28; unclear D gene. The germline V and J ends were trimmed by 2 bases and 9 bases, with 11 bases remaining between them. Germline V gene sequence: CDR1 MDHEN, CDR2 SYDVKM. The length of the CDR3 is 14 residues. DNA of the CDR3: TGTGCCAGCAGTTTAGGAATCCCGGGTTCACCCCTCCACTTT. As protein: CASSLGIPGSPLHF.

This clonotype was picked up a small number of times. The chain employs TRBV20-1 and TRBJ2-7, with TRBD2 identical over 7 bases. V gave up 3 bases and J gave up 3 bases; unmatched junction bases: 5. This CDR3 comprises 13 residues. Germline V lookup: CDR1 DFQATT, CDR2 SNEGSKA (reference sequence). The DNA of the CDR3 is TGCAGTGCTAGGGGGGGGATCGGCTACGAGCAGTACTTC. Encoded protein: CSARGGIGYEQYF.

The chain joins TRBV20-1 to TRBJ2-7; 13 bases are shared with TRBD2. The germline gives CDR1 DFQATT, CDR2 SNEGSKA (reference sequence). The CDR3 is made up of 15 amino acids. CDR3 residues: CSAFGTSGTTYEQYF. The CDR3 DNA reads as TGCAGCGCCTTCGGGACTAGCGGGACCACCTACGAGCAGTACTTC.

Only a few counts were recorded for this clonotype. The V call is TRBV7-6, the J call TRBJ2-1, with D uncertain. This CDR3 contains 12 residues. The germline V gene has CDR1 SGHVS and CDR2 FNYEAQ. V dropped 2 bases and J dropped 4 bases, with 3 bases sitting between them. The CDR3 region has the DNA TGTGCCAGCAGCTTATATTACAATGAGCAGTTCTTC. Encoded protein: CASSLYYNEQFF.

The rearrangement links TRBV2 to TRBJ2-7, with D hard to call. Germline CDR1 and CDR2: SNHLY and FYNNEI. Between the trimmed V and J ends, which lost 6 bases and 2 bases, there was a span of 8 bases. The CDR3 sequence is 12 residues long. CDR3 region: CASSRLPYEQYF. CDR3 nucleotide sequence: TGTGCCAGCAGCCGGCTACCCTACGAGCAGTACTTC.

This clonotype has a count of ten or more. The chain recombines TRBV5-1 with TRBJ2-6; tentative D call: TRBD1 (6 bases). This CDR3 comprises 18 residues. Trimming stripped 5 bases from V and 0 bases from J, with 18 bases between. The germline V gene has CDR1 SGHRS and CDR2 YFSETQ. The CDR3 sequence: CASSASQGTSSGANVLTF. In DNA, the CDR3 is TGCGCCAGCAGTGCTTCACAGGGCACGTCCTCTGGGGCCAACGTCCTGACTTTC. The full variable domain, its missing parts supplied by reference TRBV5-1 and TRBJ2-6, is KAGVTQTPRYLIKTRGQQVTLSCSPISGHRSVSWYQQTPGQGLQFLFEYFSETQRNKGNFPGRFSGRQFSNSRSEMNVSTLELGDSALYLCASSASQGTSSGANVLTFGAGSRLTVL.

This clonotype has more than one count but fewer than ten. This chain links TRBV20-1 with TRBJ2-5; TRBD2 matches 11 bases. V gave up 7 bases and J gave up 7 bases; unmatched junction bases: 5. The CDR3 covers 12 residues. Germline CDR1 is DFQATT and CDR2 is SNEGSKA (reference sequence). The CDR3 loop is CSGLAGLVTQYF. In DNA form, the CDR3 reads TGCAGTGGACTAGCGGGATTAGTGACCCAGTACTTC.

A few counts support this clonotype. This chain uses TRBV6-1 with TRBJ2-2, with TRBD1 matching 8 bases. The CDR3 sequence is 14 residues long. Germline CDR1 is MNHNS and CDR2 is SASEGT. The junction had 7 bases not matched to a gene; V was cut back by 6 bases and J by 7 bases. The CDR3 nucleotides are TGTGCCAGCAGGACAGGGGTCCGGGGCGGGGAGCTGTTTTTT. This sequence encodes CASRTGVRGGELFF.

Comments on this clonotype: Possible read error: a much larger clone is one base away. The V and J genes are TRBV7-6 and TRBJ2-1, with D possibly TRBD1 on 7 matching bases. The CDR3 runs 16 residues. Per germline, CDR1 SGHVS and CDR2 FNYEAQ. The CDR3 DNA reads TGTACCAGCAGCTTAGTGGGCGGGGACAGTTACAATGAGCAGTTCTTC. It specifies CTSSLVGGDSYNEQFF.

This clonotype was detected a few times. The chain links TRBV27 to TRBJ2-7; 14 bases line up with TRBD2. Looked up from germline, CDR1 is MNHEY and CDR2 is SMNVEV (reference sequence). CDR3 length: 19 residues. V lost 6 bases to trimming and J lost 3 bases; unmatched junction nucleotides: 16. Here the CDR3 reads CASRARTSGRPTLHYEQYF. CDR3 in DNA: TGTGCCAGCAGAGCCCGGACTAGCGGGAGGCCGACCTTGCACTACGAGCAGTACTTC.

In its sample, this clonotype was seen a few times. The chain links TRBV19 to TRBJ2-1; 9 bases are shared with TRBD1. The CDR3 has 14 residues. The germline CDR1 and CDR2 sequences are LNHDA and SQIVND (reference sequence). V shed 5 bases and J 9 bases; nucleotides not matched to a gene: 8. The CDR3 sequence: CASSPGQGPGEQFF. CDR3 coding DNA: TGTGCCAGTAGTCCGGGACAGGGACCCGGTGAGCAGTTCTTC.

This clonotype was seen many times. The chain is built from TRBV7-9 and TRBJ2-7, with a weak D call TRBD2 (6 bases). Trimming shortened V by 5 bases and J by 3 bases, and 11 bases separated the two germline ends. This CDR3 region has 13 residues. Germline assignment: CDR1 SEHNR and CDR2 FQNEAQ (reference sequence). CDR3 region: CASSPPGDYEQYF. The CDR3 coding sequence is TGTGCCAGCAGCCCTCCGGGAGACTACGAGCAGTACTTC.

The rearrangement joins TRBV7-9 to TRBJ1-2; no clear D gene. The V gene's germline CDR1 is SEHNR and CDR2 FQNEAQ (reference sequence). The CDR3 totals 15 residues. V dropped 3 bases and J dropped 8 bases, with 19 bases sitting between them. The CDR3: CASSLGVIPIWGYTF. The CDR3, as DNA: TGTGCCAGCAGCTTGGGTGTCATTCCAATCTGGGGCTACACCTTC.